This TCR beta chain was recovered during a study of cytomegalovirus exposure and HLA in healthy donors. Assay: immunoSEQ multiplex PCR; the TCRdb copy retains only in-frame clones and omits some. The sample includes about 220,000 clones, under 95% of them seen just once. General observations from the study: With high specificity and sensitivity, the classifier reportedly diagnosed cytomegalovirus status. Most TCR sequences proved rare, with some public TCRs found in many donors.

Separate from the roughly 670-subject first cohort, the 120-subject validation cohort was the one that the donors belonged to. A note on this clone: Its antigen is not known.

The TCR comes from a woman aged 18-29 years in good health and CMV-seronegative. Sequencing was performed on PBMCs.

Here the CDR3 reads CASSPASGRPYNEQFF. The CDR3 nucleotides read TGTGCCAGCAGCCCCGCTAGCGGGAGGCCCTACAATGAGCAGTTCTTC. The chain combines TRBV27 with TRBJ2-1; 11 bases map to TRBD2. After removal of 6 bases from V and 2 bases from J, the junction contained 6 bases not matched to a gene. The germline CDR1 and CDR2 sequences are MNHEY and SMNVEV (reference sequence). The CDR3 is 16 amino acids.